This TCR beta chain was found in a study of blood T cells in healthy people across ages (dated by TCRdb to between 2014 and 2016). In the study overall: In model experiments, template switching captured about one uniquely barcoded TCR beta cDNA molecule for every two T cells. The study measured age-related changes in TCR beta repertoire diversity using deep sequencing normalized with unique cDNA molecular identifiers. Four age groups were formed from the donors: young (average roughly 15 years), middle-aged (roughly 38), aged (roughly 58) and long-lived (approximately 80). To avoid experimental bias, donors of different ages were randomly spread across the sequencing lanes. For two donors (one aged 18 to 30 and one aged 80 or older), the study analyzed two additional independent replicas of 1 million unique cDNA reads from the same blood draw. Summary of the overall study and its limitations: Compared with the aged group, the long-lived group had more naive CD4+ T cells, fewer expanded clones and increased TCR diversity, suggesting age selection. Donor CMV infection status was unknown, potentially confounding age-related changes in expanded clonotypes. Observed TCR beta diversity per million T cells fell roughly linearly with age, and a significant reduction was already apparent by age around 40. A strong correlation was found between observed TCR beta diversity and the percentage of naive T cells measured by flow cytometry. Conclusive comparison of naive and antigen-experienced compartments was prevented by the profiling of bulk unsorted PBMCs. Estimates of total diversity based on one million sequenced T cells were regarded as lower bounds and as underestimates.

This clonotype was detected a few times. The antigen it recognizes is unknown. No much larger clonotype is one base removed from it; base qualities were not supplied. The CDR3, from cysteine to phenylalanine, totals 14 residues. Only the CDR3 region is kept as DNA, spanning 42 bases read in frame from base 1. Reading the germline V gene gives CDR1 SGHTA and CDR2 FQGTGA. Libraries were constructed by 5' RACE. TCRdb names Illumina HiSeq 2500 as the instrument used. A second roughly 6 to 12 cycle PCR used a sample-barcoded 5' primer and a J-beta primer mix. Each TCR beta cDNA molecule received a unique molecular identifier from a template-switch 5' adaptor carrying 12 random nucleotides. At least 2.5 million CDR3-containing paired-end reads were obtained from each sample. First-strand cDNA was synthesized from all RNA with the Mint cDNA synthesis kit, primed by a TRBC-specific oligonucleotide. After uracil-DNA glycosylase treatment, a first 18-cycle PCR used universal primers M1SS and BC2_uni_R on all cDNA. Per the source publication's procedure: For normalization, 1 million high-quality reads, each with a distinct molecular identifier, were randomly selected from each sample. Instead of being binned into consensus sequences, reads with shared molecular identifiers were discarded. MiTCR, set to a Q25 quality threshold and the strictest error-elimination algorithm, was used for CDR3 identification, clonotype clustering and error correction. Lower-bound total TCR beta diversity was estimated with a nonparametric unseen species model using Euler transformation. TCRdb itself trimmed the public reads at Q25 with fastp, ran MiXCR and retained productive beta chains. Rows with one shared CDR3 protein collapse into an entry with the most common genes and DNA. The V and J calls follow TCRdb's processing rather than the paper's. The sample records some 1.5 million distinct CDR3 sequences, approximately 39% of which are singletons. Under 5% of the sample is held by the ten biggest clonotypes.

Donors were roughly 40 systemically healthy Caucasian individuals from Russia aged roughly 6 to 100 years. Each donor gave 8 to 10 milliliters of peripheral blood, drawn into EDTA-treated Vacutainer tubes. Ficoll-Paque density-gradient centrifugation was used to isolate PBMCs, with at least 6 million obtained per sample. Total RNA, at least 5 micrograms per sample, was extracted from PBMCs with Trizol reagent. For every donor, flow cytometry on a PBMC aliquot measured the percentage of naive CD45RAhigh/CD27high T cells. This clonotype was sampled from a woman under 30 in good health. The rearrangement combines TRBV7-3 with TRBJ2-4; too little of a D gene remains to name it. The J call may be faulty, since TRBJ2-7 better matches the DNA end. Material: blood. The CDR3 region has the sequence CASSFSGVGYEQYF. The DNA is as follows: TGTGCCAGCAGCTTTTCTGGGGTCGGGTACGAGCAGTACTTC.